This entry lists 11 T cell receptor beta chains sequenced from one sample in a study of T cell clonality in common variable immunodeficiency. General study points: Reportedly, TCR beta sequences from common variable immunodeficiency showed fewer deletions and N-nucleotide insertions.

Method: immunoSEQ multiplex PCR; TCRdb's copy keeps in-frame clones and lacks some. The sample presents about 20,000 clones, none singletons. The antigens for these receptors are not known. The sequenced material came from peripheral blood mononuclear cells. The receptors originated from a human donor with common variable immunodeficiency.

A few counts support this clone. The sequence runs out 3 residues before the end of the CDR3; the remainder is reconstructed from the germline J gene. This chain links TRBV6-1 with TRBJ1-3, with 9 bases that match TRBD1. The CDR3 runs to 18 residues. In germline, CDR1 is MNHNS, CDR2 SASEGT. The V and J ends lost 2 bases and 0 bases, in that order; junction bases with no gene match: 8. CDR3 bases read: TGTGCCAGCAGTGAATGGGGGACAGGGTCGAGCTCTGGAAACACC. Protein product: CASSEWGTGSSSGNT. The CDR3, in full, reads CASSEWGTGSSSGNTIYF.

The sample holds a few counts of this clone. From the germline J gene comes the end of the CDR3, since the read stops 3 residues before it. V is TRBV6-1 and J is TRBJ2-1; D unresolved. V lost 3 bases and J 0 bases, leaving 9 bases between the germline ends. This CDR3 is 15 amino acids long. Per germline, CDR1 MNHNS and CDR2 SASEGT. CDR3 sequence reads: CASSDRGASYNEQFF. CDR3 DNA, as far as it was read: TGTGCCAGCAGTGACCGAGGTGCCTCCTACAATGAG.

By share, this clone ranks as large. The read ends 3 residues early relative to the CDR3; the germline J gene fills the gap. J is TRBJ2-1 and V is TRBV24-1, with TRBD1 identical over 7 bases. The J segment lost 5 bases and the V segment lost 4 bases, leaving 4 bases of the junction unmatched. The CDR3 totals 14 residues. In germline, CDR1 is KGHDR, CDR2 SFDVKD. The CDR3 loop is CATSDNDRDNEQFF. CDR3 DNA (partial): TGTGCCACCAGTGACAACGACAGGGACAATGAG.

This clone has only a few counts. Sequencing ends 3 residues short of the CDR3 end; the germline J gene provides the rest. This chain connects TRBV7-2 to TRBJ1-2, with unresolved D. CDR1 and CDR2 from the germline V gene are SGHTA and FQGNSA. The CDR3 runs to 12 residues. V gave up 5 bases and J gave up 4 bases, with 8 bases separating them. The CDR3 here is CASSARGYGYTF. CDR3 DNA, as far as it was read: TGTGCCAGCAGCGCACGGGGCTATGGC.

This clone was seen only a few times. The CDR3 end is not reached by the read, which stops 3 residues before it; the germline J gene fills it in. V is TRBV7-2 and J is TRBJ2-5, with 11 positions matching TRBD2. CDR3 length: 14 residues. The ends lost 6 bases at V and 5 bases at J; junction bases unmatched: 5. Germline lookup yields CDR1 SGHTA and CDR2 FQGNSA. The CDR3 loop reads CASRLAGGRETQYF. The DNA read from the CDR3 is TGTGCCAGCAGGCTAGCGGGGGGCCGGGAGACC. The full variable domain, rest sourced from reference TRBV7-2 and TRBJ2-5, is GAGVSQSPSNKVTEKGKDVELRCDPISGHTALYWYRQSLGQGLEFLIYFQGNSAPDKSGLPSDRFSAERTGGSVSTLTIQRTQQEDSAVYLCASRLAGGRETQYFGPGTRLLVL.

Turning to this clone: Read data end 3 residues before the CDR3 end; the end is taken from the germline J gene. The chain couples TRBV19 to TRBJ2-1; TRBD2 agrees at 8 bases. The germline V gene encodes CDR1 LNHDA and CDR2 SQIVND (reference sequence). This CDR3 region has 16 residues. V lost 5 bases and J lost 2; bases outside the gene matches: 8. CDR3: CASSGFGGRTYNEQFF. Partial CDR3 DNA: TGTGCCAGTAGTGGCTTTGGCGGGAGGACCTACAATGAG.

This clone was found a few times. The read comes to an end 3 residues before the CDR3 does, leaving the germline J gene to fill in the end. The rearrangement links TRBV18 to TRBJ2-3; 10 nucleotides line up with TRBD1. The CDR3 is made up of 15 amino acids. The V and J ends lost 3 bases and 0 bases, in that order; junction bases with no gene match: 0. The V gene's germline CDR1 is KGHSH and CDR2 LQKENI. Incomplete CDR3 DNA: TGTGCCAGCTCACCGGACAGGGGGAGCACAGATACG. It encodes CASSPDRGSTDT. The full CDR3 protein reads CASSPDRGSTDTQYF.

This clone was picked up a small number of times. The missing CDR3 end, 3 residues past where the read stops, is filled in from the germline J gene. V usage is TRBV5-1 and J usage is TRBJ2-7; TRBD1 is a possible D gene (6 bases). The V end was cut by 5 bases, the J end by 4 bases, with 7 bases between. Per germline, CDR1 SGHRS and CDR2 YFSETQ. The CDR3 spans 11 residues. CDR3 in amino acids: CASRQGYEQYF. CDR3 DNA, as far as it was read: TGCGCCAGCAGACAGGGTTACGAG.

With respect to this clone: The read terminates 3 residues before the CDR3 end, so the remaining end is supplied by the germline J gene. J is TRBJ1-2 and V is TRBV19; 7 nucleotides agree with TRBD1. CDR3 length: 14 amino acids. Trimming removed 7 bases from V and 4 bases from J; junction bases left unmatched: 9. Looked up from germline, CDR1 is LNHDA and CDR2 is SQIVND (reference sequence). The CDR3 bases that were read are TGTGCCAGTATAAGCTCCCCAGGGGGCTATGGC. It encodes CASISSPGGYG. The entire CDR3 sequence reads CASISSPGGYGYTF.

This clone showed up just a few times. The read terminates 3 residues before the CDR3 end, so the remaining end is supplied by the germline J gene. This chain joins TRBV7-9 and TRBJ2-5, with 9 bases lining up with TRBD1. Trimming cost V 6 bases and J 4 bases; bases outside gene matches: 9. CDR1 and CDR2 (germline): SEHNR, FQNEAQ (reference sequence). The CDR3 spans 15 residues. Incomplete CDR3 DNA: TGTGCCAGCAGTCCTGAGACAGGGGGTGGAGAGACC. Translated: CASSPETGGGET. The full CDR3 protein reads CASSPETGGGETQYF.

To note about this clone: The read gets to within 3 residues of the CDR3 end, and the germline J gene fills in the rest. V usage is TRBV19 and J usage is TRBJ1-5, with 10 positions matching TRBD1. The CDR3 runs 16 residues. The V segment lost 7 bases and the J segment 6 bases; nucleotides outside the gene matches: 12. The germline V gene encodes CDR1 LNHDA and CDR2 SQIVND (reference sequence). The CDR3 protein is CASKARVGTGVQPQHF. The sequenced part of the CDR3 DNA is TGTGCCAGTAAAGCGCGGGTAGGGACAGGGGTTCAGCCC. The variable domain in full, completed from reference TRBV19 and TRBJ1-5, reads DGGITQSPKYLFRKEGQNVTLSCEQNLNHDAMYWYRQDPGQGLRLIYYSQIVNDFQKGDIAEGYSVSREKKESFPLTVTSAQKNPTAFYLCASKARVGTGVQPQHFGDGTRLSIL.